One and the same sample provided the 19 T cell receptor beta chains below, sequenced in a study of blood T cells in healthy people across ages. A second PCR of roughly 7 to 11 cycles used a sample-barcoded 5' primer and a J-beta primer mix. Via MiXCR, TCRdb re-called the 5' RACE reads, giving one row per CDR3 protein. Here the sample spans about 730,000 distinct CDR3 sequences, roughly 41% being singletons. Specimen: blood. These TCRs come from a woman in her sixties or seventies in good health.

Turning to this clonotype: One base away lies a much larger clone, so this may be a sequencing read error. The chain is built from TRBV6-2 or TRBV6-3 and TRBJ2-3; tentatively, D is TRBD1 or TRBD2 (5 bases each). This CDR3 has 15 residues. From germline, CDR1 is MNHEY and CDR2 SVGEGT. The CDR3 bases are TGTGCCGGCAGTTACGGGGCTAGATCCGGAGATACGCAGTATTTT. Translation: CAGSYGARSGDTQYF.

Details on this clonotype: One junction end does not reproduce the germline sequence, and a read error may be involved. This chain connects TRBV20-1 to TRBJ2-1; TRBD1 is a possible D gene (6 bases). The CDR3 consists of 14 residues. CDR1 and CDR2 from the germline V gene are DFQATT and SNEGSKA (reference sequence). CDR3: CSASGQSSYNEQFF. In DNA form, the CDR3 reads TGTAGTGCTAGTGGACAGAGCTCCTACAATGAGCAGTTCTTC.

This clonotype appeared many times. This chain connects TRBV7-8 to TRBJ2-7, with D possibly TRBD1 on 6 matching bases. This CDR3 is 15 amino acids long. V was clipped by 1 base and J by 0 bases, with 10 bases between them. The germline V gene encodes CDR1 SGHVS and CDR2 FQNEAQ. The DNA of the CDR3 is TGTGCCAGCAGCTTAGGGGACACACGCTCCTACGAGCAGTACTTC. Residues: CASSLGDTRSYEQYF.

As concerns this clonotype: No DNA is shown, since the ends of the CDR3 on it are uncertain; the CDR3 is the one TCRdb lists. The chain recombines TRBV27 with TRBJ1-2; TRBD1 is taken as the D call from the table, unchecked against the DNA. The V gene's germline CDR1 is MNHEY and CDR2 SMNVEV (reference sequence). The CDR3 is 14 residues long, ends included. CDR3 loop: CAGSPFAGGNGNTF.

This clonotype has at least ten counts. The chain has TRBV20-1 and TRBJ2-7; maybe TRBD2 (6 bases). V shed 3 bases and J shed 0 bases, with 18 bases lying between them. CDR1 and CDR2 (germline): DFQATT, SNEGSKA (reference sequence). There are 16 residues in the CDR3. Here the CDR3 DNA reads TGCAGTGCTAGTAGCGGTGCGGGCGCTAACTCCTACGAGCAGTACTTC. This translates into CSASSGAGANSYEQYF.

This clonotype was seen more than once but under ten times. The chain uses TRBV5-4 and TRBJ2-6, with TRBD1 matching over 8 bases. Germline V gene sequence: CDR1 SGHNT, CDR2 YYREEE (reference sequence). The J segment lost 0 bases and the V segment lost 4 bases, leaving 9 bases of the junction unmatched. CDR3 length: 18 amino acids. The CDR3 bases are TGTGCCAGCAGCGGTGGGACAGGACACCTCTCTGGGGCCAACGTCCTGACTTTC. Amino acids: CASSGGTGHLSGANVLTF. Full variable domain (rest looked up from reference TRBV5-4 and TRBJ2-6): ETGVTQSPTHLIKTRGQQVTLRCSSQSGHNTVSWYQQALGQGPQFIFQYYREEENGRGNFPPRFSGLQFPNYSSELNVNALELDDSALYLCASSGGTGHLSGANVLTFGAGSRLTVL.

The gene calls are TRBV10-3 and TRBJ1-2; the D is unclear. V gave up 2 bases and J gave up 11 bases, with 12 bases separating them. The CDR3 has 12 amino acids. The germline V gene has CDR1 ENHRY and CDR2 SYGVKD. The CDR3 region has the DNA TGTGCCATCAGTGAGCGTAAAGGGAGTTACACCTTC. This codes for CAISERKGSYTF.

The rearrangement uses TRBV20-1 and TRBJ1-2; D perhaps matches TRBD1 (5 bases). Trimming removed 0 bases at V and 5 bases at J, with 13 bases between. CDR1 and CDR2 (germline): DFQATT, SNEGSKA (reference sequence). The CDR3 is 14 amino acids. CDR3 bases: TGCAGTGCTAGAGATCAGTGGCAGGGTTATGGCTACACCTTC. Its protein product is CSARDQWQGYGYTF.

The V and J genes are TRBV6-2 or TRBV6-3 and TRBJ2-7; a weak D match, TRBD2 (5 bases). The J call may be faulty, since TRBJ2-5 better matches the DNA end. The CDR3 is 12 amino acids. Germline V gene sequence: CDR1 MNHEY, CDR2 SVGEGT. CDR3 region: CASARGGQTQYF. CDR3 nucleotide sequence: TGTGCCAGCGCCCGCGGCGGGCAGACCCAGTACTTC.

This clonotype was seen more than once but under ten times. The chain carries TRBV7-2 and TRBJ2-7; D remains ambiguous. The CDR3 contains 13 residues. Germline CDR1 reads SGHTA; CDR2 reads FQGNSA. V was trimmed by 4 bases and J by 0 bases, leaving 7 bases between them. This chain's CDR3 is CASSSRSSYEQYF. For the CDR3, the DNA is TGTGCCAGCAGCTCTAGGAGCTCCTACGAGCAGTACTTC.

This clonotype has just a few counts. The rearrangement joins TRBV20-1 to TRBJ1-1, with a weak D call TRBD1 (6 bases). The CDR3 sequence is 16 residues long. Trimming took 1 base from V and 2 from J, leaving 17 bases between them. Germline loops: CDR1 DFQATT, CDR2 SNEGSKA (reference sequence). CDR3 sequence (DNA): TGCAGTGCTAGAGTCAGTTGGCCAGGGGTAAACACTGAAGCTTTCTTT. Amino acids: CSARVSWPGVNTEAFF.

The chain recombines TRBV7-2 with TRBJ2-3; 12 nucleotides align to TRBD2. This CDR3 is built from 17 residues. Germline CDR1 reads SGHTA; CDR2 reads FQGNSA. V lost 4 bases to trimming and J lost 1 base; unmatched junction nucleotides: 6. The CDR3 protein is CASSSRLAGERTDTQYF. In nucleotides, the CDR3 is TGTGCCAGCAGCTCGAGACTAGCGGGAGAACGCACAGATACGCAGTATTTT.

The V call is TRBV6-6, the J call TRBJ2-4, with a tentative D call TRBD1 (5 bases). The J call may be wrong; the DNA end is better matched by TRBJ2-7. Germline lookup yields CDR1 MNHNY and CDR2 SVGAGI (reference sequence). This CDR3 is built from 16 residues. The CDR3 nucleotides read TGTGCCAGCAGTGACCCTCGGTTGCAGGGCGGCGACGAGCAGTACTTC. It translates to CASSDPRLQGGDEQYF.

In this sample, this clonotype turned up once. At one end the junction does not follow the germline gene, possibly because of a read error. The chain links TRBV10-3 to TRBJ2-1; 9 nucleotides agree with TRBD2. The V gene's germline CDR1 is ENHRY and CDR2 SYGVKD. The CDR3 has 14 residues. In DNA, the CDR3 is TGTGCCACAACACTTAGCGGGGGAGACAATGAGCGGTTCTTC. Protein: CATTLSGGDNERFF.

The chain couples TRBV6-5 to TRBJ2-5; 8 bases match TRBD1. This CDR3 has 15 residues. CDR1 is MNHEY and CDR2 is SVGAGI in the germline V gene. With 0 bases clipped from V and 11 bases from J, the junction kept 11 bases outside the gene matches. CDR3 nucleotides: TGTGCCAGCAGTTACTCGACAGGGGTGGGTCTTAAGCAGTACTTC. This gives the protein CASSYSTGVGLKQYF.

V usage is TRBV20-1 and J usage is TRBJ1-4; 10 bases are shared with TRBD1. V was pared by 3 bases and J by 8 bases, with 6 bases of the junction left unmatched. The CDR3 covers 14 residues. The germline V gene encodes CDR1 DFQATT and CDR2 SNEGSKA (reference sequence). The CDR3: CSASDPGQGEKLFF. The CDR3, as DNA: TGCAGTGCTAGCGATCCGGGACAGGGGGAAAAACTGTTTTTT.

The CDR3 region has the DNA TGTGCCAGCAGTTTATCGGCCAGGGACGTCAAAGGCTACACCTTC. Translation gives CASSLSARDVKGYTF. V and J are TRBV28 and TRBJ1-2, with D possibly matching TRBD1 (5 bases). The ends were cut back, 1 base at V and 8 bases at J, with 17 bases in the middle. This CDR3 is 15 amino acids long. CDR1 and CDR2 from the germline V gene are MDHEN and SYDVKM.

This chain uses TRBV10-3 with TRBJ2-4; tentatively, D is TRBD1 (5 bases). The end of the DNA fits TRBJ2-7 better, so the J call may be wrong. Germline V gene data show CDR1 as ENHRY and CDR2 as SYGVKD. This CDR3 spans 15 amino acids. CDR3 nucleotides: TGTGCCATCAGCGAACAGGCCTCAAGCACCTACGAGCAGTACTTC. It yields the protein CAISEQASSTYEQYF.

This clonotype was counted a single time. The chain employs TRBV7-2 and TRBJ2-2; 7 nucleotides align to TRBD1. The CDR3 length is 17 residues. The germline CDR1 and CDR2 sequences are SGHTA and FQGNSA. V was clipped by 6 bases and J by 9 bases; unmatched bases: 19. This CDR3 is CASSSVSGTALQRELFF. The CDR3 nucleotides read TGTGCCAGCAGTTCAGTCTCTGGGACAGCCCTACAAAGGGAGCTGTTTTTT.